This is a list of T cell receptor beta chains from one sample in a study of shared clonotypes between healthy human individuals. Sequenced by immunoSEQ multiplex PCR; TCRdb stores in-frame clones only, minus some. There are fewer than 1.4 million clones in the sample; 78% occur only once, and 0.6% to 0.75% lies in the top ten. Sequencing was carried out using memory CD4+ T cells from PBMCs. All receptors come from a man aged 18 to 30 in good health. Some clones in this sample may be carry-over from other donors' samples. Both conserved end residues are part of each CDR3. D genes are given only for firm matches. Not every row has a clone size; where given, it reads once, few, many or a size class.

TGTGCCAGCAGCCAAGATATAGCGGGGAGGGGCGAGCAGTACTTC,CASSQDIAGRGEQYF,TRBV14,-,TRBD2,TRBJ2-7
TGTGCCAGCAGCCGGGCACGTGAAGAGACCCAGTACTTC,CASSRAREETQYF,TRBV7-2,-,-,TRBJ2-5
TGTGCCAGCATGCACAGGTCTACCTCCTACGAGCAGTACTTC,CASMHRSTSYEQYF,TRBV2,-,-,TRBJ2-7
TGTGCCAGCAGTTTATTTAATCTGAGCGGGAGAGGTGCAAACATTCAGTACTTC,CASSLFNLSGRGANIQYF,TRBV28,-,TRBD2,TRBJ2-4
TGTGCCAGCAGCCGCAGACTAGCGGGAGTTAGTACCGGGGAGCTGTTTTTT,CASSRRLAGVSTGELFF,TRBV14,once,TRBD2,TRBJ2-2
TGCAGCGCTTTGACAGCCACGAACACTGAAGCTTTCTTT,CSALTATNTEAFF,TRBV29-1,few,-,TRBJ1-1
TGTGCCAGCAGCTTAGAGGCTCATCCCGCAGATACGCAGTATTTT,CASSLEAHPADTQYF,TRBV11-2,-,-,TRBJ2-3
TGTGCCACAAGTCCCGGGACTAGCGGGAGAAATGAGCAGTTCTTC,CATSPGTSGRNEQFF,TRBV7-8,-,TRBD2,TRBJ2-1
TGTGCCAGCAGTTACGAAGCGGGAACCTACGAGCAGTACTTC,CASSYEAGTYEQYF,TRBV6-6,once,TRBD2,TRBJ2-7
TGTGCCAGCAGACCGACATACTTCTCCTACGAGCAGTACTTC,CASRPTYFSYEQYF,TRBV2,-,-,TRBJ2-7
TGTGCCAGTAGTTTGACAGGGGGCGTCGATGGCTACACCTTC,CASSLTGGVDGYTF,TRBV19,-,TRBD1,TRBJ1-2
TGTGCCACCAGCGGGGCGACAGGGGGAGCCAAAAACATTCAGTACTTC,CATSGATGGAKNIQYF,TRBV15,-,TRBD1,TRBJ2-4
TGTGCCAGCAGCGAGACTAGCGGGGAAGACCCTAGCACAGATACGCAGTATTTT,CASSETSGEDPSTDTQYF,TRBV7-9,-,TRBD2,TRBJ2-3
TGCGCCAGCAGTACCGGGACAGGAAATCAGCCCCAGCATTTT,CASSTGTGNQPQHF,TRBV5-1,-,TRBD1,TRBJ1-5
TGTGCCAGCCGTTATGGGACGCTGACAGATCAAGGTCAGCCCCAGCATTTT,CASRYGTLTDQGQPQHF,TRBV19,-,-,TRBJ1-5
TGTGCCAGCAGCGCGGGACAGGACCACGCCATATATTTT,CASSAGQDHAIYF,TRBV9,-,TRBD1,TRBJ1-3
TGTGCCAGCAACAATCCCGAGCCGACAGATACGCAGTATTTT,CASNNPEPTDTQYF,TRBV7-9,-,-,TRBJ2-3
TGTGCCAGCAGCCAGGGGGCCCCGGGAAACTATGGCTACACCTTC,CASSQGAPGNYGYTF,TRBV7-2,-,TRBD1,TRBJ1-2
TGTGCCTGGAGTGTAGGCAGGACCGCTATATCTGGGGCCAACGTCCTGACTTTC,CAWSVGRTAISGANVLTF,TRBV30,-,-,TRBJ2-6
TGTGCCAGTAGTATCAGGGAGACCGGGGAGCTGTTTTTT,CASSIRETGELFF,TRBV19,-,-,TRBJ2-2
TGTGCCAGCAGTAGAGCAGGGAACCACGAGCAGTACTTC,CASSRAGNHEQYF,TRBV6-6,-,-,TRBJ2-7
TGTGCCAGCAGCTTAGAAGCGGGGGCGCAGTATTTT,CASSLEAGAQYF,TRBV7-9,-,TRBD2,TRBJ2-3
TGTGCCAGCAGTTTTAGGGGCTACACCTTC,CASSFRGYTF,TRBV28,-,-,TRBJ1-2
TGTGCCAGCAGTTGGTCGGCCACAGGGTCCTCCTACGAGCAGTACTTC,CASSWSATGSSYEQYF,TRBV28,-,-,TRBJ2-7
TGTGCCAGCAGTGGGACGGGGAGGGCAGGAGAGCAGTACTTC,CASSGTGRAGEQYF,TRBV2,-,TRBD2,TRBJ2-7
TGTGCCAGCAGTTCGGCCGGGACTAGCGGCACAGATACGCAGTATTTT,CASSSAGTSGTDTQYF,TRBV6-6,many,TRBD2,TRBJ2-3
TGTGCCAGCAGCTTGACAGGGGGCTCTTTTTACGAGCAGTACTTC,CASSLTGGSFYEQYF,TRBV9,-,TRBD1,TRBJ2-7
TGTGCCAGCAGCAAAGAAAGTGGGAACACTGAAGCTTTCTTT,CASSKESGNTEAFF,TRBV2,-,-,TRBJ1-1
TGTGCCAGCAGGACAAGGGATAACTATGGCTACACCTTC,CASRTRDNYGYTF,TRBV28,once,-,TRBJ1-2
TGCGCCAGCAGTTCTGCTGCAGCAACTAATGAAAAACTGTTTTTT,CASSSAAATNEKLFF,TRBV10-2,-,-,TRBJ1-4
TGTGCCAGCAGCGGGGGACAGGGCCACGAGACCCAGTACTTC,CASSGGQGHETQYF,TRBV9,-,TRBD1,TRBJ2-5
TGTGCCAGTAGGAAGTGGTTGAGGGACGGTCAGCCCCAGCATTTT,CASRKWLRDGQPQHF,TRBV19,-,-,TRBJ1-5
TGTGCCACAGGCAGGGGTCCCTACGAGCAGTACTTC,CATGRGPYEQYF,TRBV2,-,-,TRBJ2-7